The 3 T cell receptor beta chains presented below share a single source sample, sequenced in a study of Ad26.COV2.S vaccination and SARS-CoV-2 variants. Regarding treatment: about 20 received Ad26.COV2.S at low or high dose, single or two shots; about 5 received placebo; per-sample allocation not given. The investigators took samples on day 63 after the first vaccine or placebo injection. TCRdb keeps only in-frame clones here, not all; method: immunoSEQ multiplex PCR. The sample contains 510,000 or so clones, roughly nine tenths of which appear only once. The sample was peripheral blood, taken in a trial of Ad26.COV2.S vaccine versus placebo. Receptors originate from a person aged 18-65 years who received the Ad26.COV2.S COVID-19 vaccine or a placebo.

This chain links TRBV24-1 with TRBJ2-7; perhaps TRBD2 as D (6 bases). CDR3 length: 19 amino acids. V gave up 0 bases and J gave up 5 bases, with 25 bases separating them. In germline, CDR1 is KGHDR, CDR2 SFDVKD. The chain's CDR3 is CATSDLQIWSREKVDEQYF. The CDR3 DNA reads as TGTGCCACCAGTGATTTGCAAATCTGGTCCCGGGAGAAGGTGGACGAGCAGTACTTC.

The chain employs TRBV29-1 and TRBJ2-3; TRBD2 agrees at 9 bases. The germline V gene has CDR1 SQVTM and CDR2 ANQGSEA. This CDR3 comprises 16 residues. With 6 bases clipped from V and 4 bases from J, the junction kept 14 bases outside the gene matches. CDR3 loop: CSVGGRTSDNSDTQYF. DNA for the CDR3: TGCAGCGTAGGGGGGCGGACTAGCGATAACTCAGATACGCAGTATTTT.

CDR3 amino acids: CASSLWSGGYEQYF. The CDR3 nucleotides are TGTGCCAGCAGCTTGTGGAGCGGTGGATACGAGCAGTACTTC. This rearrangement joins TRBV5-4 to TRBJ2-7, with D perhaps TRBD2 (5 bases). There are 14 residues in the CDR3. Trimming left V 1 base short and J 4 bases short, with 12 bases between. CDR1 SGHNT and CDR2 YYREEE come from the germline V gene (reference sequence).